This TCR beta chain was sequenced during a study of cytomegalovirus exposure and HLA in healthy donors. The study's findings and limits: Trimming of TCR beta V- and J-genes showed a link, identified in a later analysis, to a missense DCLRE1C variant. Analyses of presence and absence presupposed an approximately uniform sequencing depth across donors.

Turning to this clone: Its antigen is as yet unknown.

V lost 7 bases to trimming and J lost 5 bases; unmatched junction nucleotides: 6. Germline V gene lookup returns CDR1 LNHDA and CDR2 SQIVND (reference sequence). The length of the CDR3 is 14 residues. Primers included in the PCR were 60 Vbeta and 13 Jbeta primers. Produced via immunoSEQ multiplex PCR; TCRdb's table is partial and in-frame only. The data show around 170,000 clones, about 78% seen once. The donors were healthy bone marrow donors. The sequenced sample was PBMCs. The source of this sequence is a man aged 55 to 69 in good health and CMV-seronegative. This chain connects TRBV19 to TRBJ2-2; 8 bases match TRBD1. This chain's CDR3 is CASKTTGATGELFF. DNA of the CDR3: TGTGCCAGTAAAACGACAGGGGCTACCGGGGAGCTGTTTTTT.